The clone carrying this T cell receptor (beta chain) was counted at least ten times. The CDR3 is made up of 14 amino acids. Germline CDR1 LGHDT, CDR2 YNNKEL (reference sequence). Trimming pared 2 bases from V and 10 bases from J, leaving 12 bases between. TCRdb processed the 5' RACE reads anew with MiXCR; each CDR3 protein has one entry. The sample lists about 35,000 distinct CDR3 sequences; approximately 3.1% were seen once. This sample was included in a study of spatial heterogeneity in lung cancer. Regarding time point: sample taken at primary tumor resection. In each case, whole RNA from tumor, nontumor lung or frozen PBMC was sequenced unsorted.

This rearrangement joins TRBV3-1 to TRBJ1-6; D gene uncertain. This TCR was recovered from a male donor with early-stage non-small cell lung cancer. The specimen comprised normal lung tissue next to the tumor, sampled at surgery. CDR3 nucleotide sequence: TGTGCCAGCAGCCAACTTAACCCGGACTCACCCCTCCACTTT. Translated: CASSQLNPDSPLHF. Drawing the rest from reference TRBV3-1 and TRBJ1-6, the complete variable domain is DTAVSQTPKYLVTQMGNDKSIKCEQNLGHDTMYWYKQDSKKFLKIMFSYNNKELIINETVPNRFSPKSPDKAHLNLHINSLELGDSAVYFCASSQLNPDSPLHFGNGTRLTVT.